The rows below give T cell receptor beta chains drawn from one sample of a study of graft-versus-host responses after intestinal transplantation. Libraries were prepared by immunoSEQ multiplex PCR; TCRdb keeps only in-frame clonotypes and omits some of them. This sample carries 20,000 to 30,000 clones, 40% of them seen once, and the ten largest clones take over 0.55%. Sequenced here: alloreactive CD4+ T cells from a mixed lymphocyte reaction culture, sampled before intestinal transplant. The source is a human patient who received an intestinal transplant. Both conserved end residues are part of each CDR3. Each record gives: V gene, D gene, clone size, J gene, CDR3 protein, CDR3 DNA. D genes are given only for firm matches. Size is omitted from some rows. Given values are once, few, many or a class for expanded clones.

TRBV27,NA,few,TRBJ2-1,CASSFDAGRHNEQFF,TGTGCCAGCAGTTTCGATGCAGGCCGTCACAATGAGCAGTTCTTC
TRBV7-2,NA,NA,TRBJ1-2,CASSLAPQGVSSYTF,TGTGCCAGCAGCTTAGCCCCCCAAGGGGTCAGCAGCTACACCTTC
TRBV4-3,NA,NA,TRBJ1-6,CASSQAPTNSPLHF,TGCGCCAGCAGCCAAGCCCCTACTAATTCACCCCTCCACTTT
TRBV30,NA,few,TRBJ2-3,CAWSVLADTQYF,TGTGCCTGGAGTGTACTGGCAGATACGCAGTATTTT
TRBV5-6,NA,few,TRBJ2-1,CASSLALGRNTFNEQFF,TGTGCCAGCAGCTTGGCCCTGGGGCGAAATACCTTCAATGAGCAGTTCTTC
TRBV28,TRBD1,few,TRBJ1-2,CASSFPTGYDYGYTF,TGTGCCAGCAGTTTCCCGACAGGGTACGACTATGGCTACACCTTC
TRBV7-8,TRBD2,few,TRBJ2-1,CASSLVAGLASSEQFF,TGTGCCAGCAGCTTAGTGGCGGGACTAGCGAGTAGTGAGCAGTTCTTC
TRBV7-6,TRBD1,NA,TRBJ2-1,CASSLAFGQGYNEQFF,TGTGCCAGCAGCTTAGCGTTTGGACAGGGCTACAATGAGCAGTTCTTC
TRBV5-1,NA,NA,TRBJ1-1,CASSLESRYTEAFF,TGCGCCAGCAGCTTGGAGTCCCGGTACACTGAAGCTTTCTTT
TRBV6-5,NA,NA,TRBJ2-1,CASCLGGGPYNEQFF,TGTGCCAGTTGTCTAGGGGGGGGGCCATACAATGAGCAGTTCTTC
TRBV13,NA,NA,TRBJ2-1,CASSLGGWDIGGIVGEQFF,TGTGCCAGCAGCTTAGGAGGTTGGGATATTGGCGGGATCGTGGGTGAGCAGTTCTTC
TRBV7-6,TRBD2,once,TRBJ2-1,CASSGGRNSYNEQFF,TGCGCCAGCAGCGGCGGGAGGAACTCCTACAATGAGCAGTTCTTC
TRBV4-1,NA,NA,TRBJ2-1,CASSFPPRGEQFF,TGCGCCAGCAGCTTCCCGCCTAGGGGTGAGCAGTTCTTC
TRBV5-4,TRBD2,NA,TRBJ2-5,CAASQSGAQETQYF,TGTGCCGCCTCACAAAGCGGGGCACAAGAGACCCAGTACTTC
TRBV7-6,NA,NA,TRBJ1-1,CASSFSPIGREGWRRATEAFF,TGTGCCAGCAGCTTCAGCCCCATTGGGAGGGAAGGTTGGAGACGTGCCACTGAAGCTTTCTTT
TRBV30,NA,NA,TRBJ1-5,CAWSGGTLGYRNQPQHF,TGTGCCTGGAGTGGAGGGACATTGGGTTATCGCAATCAGCCCCAGCATTTT
TRBV18,TRBD1,NA,TRBJ2-7,CASSGTDVEQYF,TGTGCCAGCTCAGGGACAGACGTTGAGCAGTACTTC
TRBV6-1,TRBD2,once,TRBJ2-7,CASSIAGGPYEQYF,TGTGCCAGCAGTATAGCGGGAGGGCCGTACGAGCAGTACTTC
TRBV10-2,NA,NA,TRBJ2-3,CASSSGSTDTQYF,TGCGCCAGCAGTAGCGGTTCCACAGATACGCAGTATTTT
TRBV18,TRBD1,NA,TRBJ1-1,CASSRGSPRQGGLNTEAFF,TGTGCCAGCTCACGGGGATCTCCGCGACAGGGTGGATTGAACACTGAAGCTTTCTTT
TRBV25-1,NA,NA,TRBJ2-7,CASTPGGGRYEQYF,TGTGCCAGCACCCCTGGGGGGGGCCGTTACGAGCAGTACTTC
TRBV5-1,NA,NA,TRBJ1-1,CASSLAQGIMNTEAFF,TGCGCCAGCAGCTTGGCCCAGGGAATTATGAACACTGAAGCTTTCTTT
TRBV6-6,TRBD2,few,TRBJ2-3,CASSYGGGGDTDTQYF,TGTGCCAGCAGTTACGGTGGTGGGGGGGACACAGATACGCAGTATTTT
TRBV6-6,NA,NA,TRBJ1-2,CASSTGYGYTF,TGTGCCAGCTCGACGGGGTACGGCTACACCTTC
TRBV20-1,NA,NA,TRBJ2-1,CSASGRAEQFF,TGCAGTGCTAGCGGGAGAGCTGAGCAGTTCTTC
TRBV2,NA,once,TRBJ2-2,CASSVRRDFNTGELFF,TGTGCCAGCAGTGTTCGACGGGACTTCAACACCGGGGAGCTGTTTTTT
TRBV30,TRBD2,NA,TRBJ2-7,CAWSVRGGVGEQYF,TGTGCCTGGAGTGTACGTGGGGGGGTCGGCGAGCAGTACTTC
TRBV6-6,TRBD1,few,TRBJ1-5,CASRSAGGTNQPQHF,TGTGCCAGCAGGTCGGCAGGGGGCACCAATCAGCCCCAGCATTTT
TRBV6-5,TRBD2,NA,TRBJ2-5,CASKILAGGWETQYF,TGTGCCAGCAAGATACTAGCGGGGGGTTGGGAGACCCAGTACTTC
TRBV18,NA,few,TRBJ2-4,CASSPIQGNIQYF,TGTGCCAGCTCACCAATTCAGGGAAACATTCAGTACTTC
TRBV4-1,NA,NA,TRBJ2-5,CASSLTPGVETQYF,TGCGCCAGCAGCCTGACCCCAGGGGTGGAGACCCAGTACTTC
TRBV10-3,TRBD1,NA,TRBJ1-3,CAISASWTGRPGNTIYF,TGTGCCATCAGTGCGTCATGGACAGGGCGCCCTGGAAACACCATATATTTT
TRBV6-5,NA,NA,TRBJ1-2,CASSIDMYGYTF,TGTGCCAGCAGTATAGATATGTATGGCTACACCTTC
TRBV5-1,NA,NA,TRBJ2-1,CASSFDRYNEQFF,TGCGCCAGCAGCTTTGACAGGTACAATGAGCAGTTCTTC
TRBV2,NA,NA,TRBJ2-2,CASSEILSGGELFF,TGTGCCAGCAGTGAAATTCTAAGTGGCGGGGAGCTGTTTTTT
TRBV12-5,TRBD2,few,TRBJ2-5,CASGLVLQWGLNRETQYF,TGTGCTAGTGGTTTGGTACTACAATGGGGACTAAATAGGGAGACCCAGTACTTC
TRBV5-1,TRBD2,NA,TRBJ2-1,CASSLLAGVGEQFF,TGCGCCAGCAGCTTACTAGCGGGAGTAGGGGAGCAGTTCTTC
TRBV6-5,NA,NA,TRBJ2-5,CASKTGASRETQYF,TGTGCCAGCAAGACGGGAGCTAGCAGGGAGACCCAGTACTTC
TRBV19,TRBD1,NA,TRBJ1-2,CASRQQGDGYTF,TGTGCCAGTAGGCAACAGGGGGATGGCTACACCTTC
TRBV18,NA,NA,TRBJ2-7,CASSPGGGLGEQYF,TGTGCCAGCTCACCAGGTGGGGGCCTCGGCGAGCAGTACTTC
TRBV2,NA,NA,TRBJ2-7,CARGSGVAYEQYF,TGTGCCAGAGGCAGCGGAGTGGCCTACGAGCAGTACTTC